One sample yielded the 19 T cell receptor beta chains listed below, sequenced in a study of cytomegalovirus exposure and HLA in healthy donors. Sequencing was performed with immunoSEQ multiplex PCR; in TCRdb, only in-frame clones are kept and a portion is missing. This sample has approximately 270,000 clones; roughly 84% occur once, and the top ten carry around 12%. The sample comprised PBMCs. The receptors were gathered from a man aged 18 to 29 in good health and CMV-seropositive.

The table lists this clone with a few counts. The chain carries TRBV29-1 and TRBJ2-4; D gene uncertain. The CDR3 is 13 amino acids. Trimming left V 2 bases short and J 2 bases short, with 7 bases between. CDR1 is SQVTM and CDR2 is ANQGSEA in the germline V gene. The CDR3 loop is CSVEFGSKNIQYF. DNA for the CDR3: TGCAGCGTTGAATTCGGGTCCAAAAACATTCAGTACTTC.

The V and J genes are TRBV6-5 and TRBJ1-1, with D maybe TRBD1 (6 bases). The germline V and J ends were trimmed by 6 bases and 1 base, with 12 bases remaining between them. CDR1 is MNHEY and CDR2 is SVGAGI in the germline V gene. This CDR3 spans 14 amino acids. This CDR3 is CASRLTGRNTEAFF. The DNA for the CDR3 is TGTGCCAGCAGACTGACAGGAAGGAACACTGAAGCTTTCTTT.

The chain combines TRBV7-8 with TRBJ2-7; either TRBD1 or TRBD2 may supply D (5 bases each). The CDR3 is 11 amino acids. V lost 5 bases and J 7 bases, leaving 9 bases between the germline ends. Germline V gene lookup returns CDR1 SGHVS and CDR2 FQNEAQ. As DNA, the CDR3 is TGTGCCAGCAGCAGAGGGACGGAGCAGTACTTC. It translates to CASSRGTEQYF.

This clone was counted a single time. The rearrangement joins TRBV5-1 to TRBJ2-3, with D unclear. This CDR3 contains 14 residues. Trimming removed 10 bases from V and 6 bases from J, with 21 bases in between. Per germline, CDR1 SGHRS and CDR2 YFSETQ. CDR3 region: CACAPGREWDTQYF. Written as DNA, the CDR3 is TGCGCCTGCGCGCCTGGACGAGAATGGGATACGCAGTATTTT. Drawing the rest from reference TRBV5-1 and TRBJ2-3, the complete variable domain is KAGVTQTPRYLIKTRGQQVTLSCSPISGHRSVSWYQQTPGQGLQFLFEYFSETQRNKGNFPGRFSGRQFSNSRSEMNVSTLELGDSALYLCACAPGREWDTQYFGPGTRLTVL.

The chain joins TRBV4-1 to TRBJ2-2; D possibly matches TRBD1 or TRBD2 (5 bases each). The CDR3 totals 19 residues. Germline-derived CDR1 and CDR2 are MGHRA and YSYEKL. The V and J ends lost 0 bases and 3 bases respectively, with 20 bases between them. The CDR3 is CASSQDPVFEGSDTGELFF. The DNA for the CDR3 is TGCGCCAGCAGCCAAGATCCTGTCTTTGAGGGGTCCGACACCGGGGAGCTGTTTTTT.

The chain combines TRBV4-1 with TRBJ2-7; D possibly corresponds to TRBD2 (6 bases). Trimming took 1 base from V and 6 from J, leaving 10 bases between them. CDR3 length equals 13 residues. Germline CDR1 reads MGHRA; CDR2 reads YSYEKL. CDR3 nucleotide sequence: TGCGCCAGCAGCCAAGGGGGACTGGGCGAGCAGTACTTC. Protein sequence: CASSQGGLGEQYF.

The gene calls are TRBV6-1 and TRBJ2-7, with 7 bases matching TRBD2. Germline V gene data show CDR1 as MNHNS and CDR2 as SASEGT. The CDR3 extends over 15 amino acids. J was trimmed by 5 bases and V by 6 bases; bases with no gene match: 13. The CDR3 sequence: CASSRRGEVGDEQYF. CDR3 nucleotide sequence: TGTGCCAGCAGCCGACGGGGGGAGGTTGGCGACGAGCAGTACTTC.

CDR3 sequence: CASSVAGAAISEAFF. CDR3 in DNA: TGTGCCAGCAGTGTGGCAGGGGCCGCCATTTCTGAAGCTTTCTTT. The chain carries TRBV2 and TRBJ1-1; D may be TRBD1 (6 bases). Looked up from germline, CDR1 is SNHLY and CDR2 is FYNNEI. Trimming pared 4 bases from V and 6 bases from J, leaving 18 bases between. The CDR3 sequence is 15 residues long.

This chain links TRBV10-3 with TRBJ2-5; D remains ambiguous. The CDR3 is 14 residues long. Germline V gene lookup returns CDR1 ENHRY and CDR2 SYGVKD. Trimming cost V 2 bases and J 0 bases, with 7 bases left between them. The CDR3 spells CAISEDINQETQYF. The DNA for the CDR3 is TGTGCCATCAGTGAGGACATAAACCAAGAGACCCAGTACTTC.

The rearrangement links TRBV5-1 to TRBJ2-6, with 7 bases fitting TRBD1. The J segment lost 0 bases and the V segment lost 8 bases, leaving 8 bases of the junction unmatched. Germline lookup yields CDR1 SGHRS and CDR2 YFSETQ. The CDR3 length is 16 residues. The CDR3 nucleotides are TGCGCCAGTTGGTGGACAGGCAGCTCTGGGGCCAACGTCCTGACTTTC. Its protein is CASWWTGSSGANVLTF.

The chain uses TRBV6-1 and TRBJ2-7; 13 nucleotides align to TRBD2. The CDR3 is made up of 17 amino acids. Germline CDR1 is MNHNS and CDR2 is SASEGT. With V trimmed by 4 bases and J by 5 bases, 11 bases remained unmatched. CDR3 bases: TGTGCCAGCAGTGTCCCCACTAGCGGGAGGGCCTATGACGAGCAGTACTTC. Its protein product is CASSVPTSGRAYDEQYF.

J is TRBJ2-5 and V is TRBV2, with D perhaps matching TRBD2 (5 bases). This CDR3 has 17 residues. Trimming cost V 3 bases and J 0 bases, with 17 bases left between them. Germline loops: CDR1 SNHLY, CDR2 FYNNEI. The CDR3 nucleotides read TGTGCCAGCAGTGAGCGCGGGCGGGCCCTATACCAAGAGACCCAGTACTTC. Protein sequence: CASSERGRALYQETQYF.

J is TRBJ2-1 and V is TRBV18; D unclear. The length of the CDR3 is 16 residues. The ends were cut back, 0 bases at V and 7 bases at J, with 16 bases in the middle. Germline CDR1 is KGHSH and CDR2 is LQKENI. CDR3 region: CASSPPRSSLENEQFF. In DNA form, the CDR3 reads TGTGCCAGCTCACCACCGAGGTCATCCCTCGAAAATGAGCAGTTCTTC. The full variable domain, its missing parts supplied by reference TRBV18 and TRBJ2-1, is NAGVMQNPRHLVRRRGQEARLRCSPMKGHSHVYWYRQLPEEGLKFMVYLQKENIIDESGMPKERFSAEFPKEGPSILRIQQVVRGDSAAYFCASSPPRSSLENEQFFGPGTRLTVL.

V is TRBV6-1 and J is TRBJ2-7; D possibly corresponds to TRBD1 (5 bases). The CDR3 is 15 amino acids. Germline CDR1 reads MNHNS; CDR2 reads SASEGT. Trimming left V 4 bases short and J 4 bases short, with 17 bases between. The CDR3 protein is CASSGWTNRRYEQYF. In nucleotides, the CDR3 is TGTGCCAGCAGTGGTTGGACAAATCGAAGGTACGAGCAGTACTTC.

The chain has TRBV7-9 and TRBJ2-1; 8 bases fit TRBD2. V was pared by 2 bases and J by 9 bases, with 9 bases of the junction left unmatched. The CDR3 contains 15 residues. Germline-derived CDR1 and CDR2 are SEHNR and FQNEAQ (reference sequence). The CDR3 is CASSLSGSKVVEQFF. The CDR3 coding sequence is TGTGCCAGCAGCTTAAGCGGGAGTAAAGTTGTTGAGCAGTTCTTC.

The chain has TRBV27 and TRBJ2-5; 8 bases map to TRBD2. With V trimmed by 5 bases and J by 7 bases, 6 bases remained unmatched. CDR3 size: 13 residues. Germline CDR1 is MNHEY and CDR2 is SMNVEV (reference sequence). The CDR3 coding sequence is TGTGCCAGCAGTGCAGCGGGAGAGGTGACCCAGTACTTC. Protein: CASSAAGEVTQYF.

This chain links TRBV9 with TRBJ1-1; 11 positions agree with TRBD1. The V and J ends lost 2 bases and 1 base, in that order; junction bases with no gene match: 4. This CDR3 is built from 16 residues. CDR1 is SGDLS, CDR2 YYNGEE, per germline. CDR3 region: CASSVRGTGGNTEAFF. The CDR3 nucleotides read TGTGCCAGCAGCGTGAGGGGGACAGGGGGGAACACTGAAGCTTTCTTT.

V and J are TRBV23-1 and TRBJ2-7, with D hard to call. TRBV23-1 has ORF status, its function being uncertain. The V end was cut by 11 bases, the J end by 2 bases, with 16 bases between. The CDR3 is made up of 13 amino acids. This chain's CDR3 is CASRSGLTYEQYF. CDR3 nucleotides: TGCGCCTCAAGGTCGGGCCTAACCTACGAGCAGTACTTC.

The chain links TRBV29-1 to TRBJ1-1; D unresolved. Trimming removed 4 bases from V and 1 base from J, with 4 bases in between. Germline assignment: CDR1 SQVTM and CDR2 ANQGSEA. This CDR3 is built from 11 residues. CDR3: CSVASNTEAFF. CDR3 sequence (DNA): TGCAGCGTTGCATCGAACACTGAAGCTTTCTTT.